The 32 T cell receptor beta chains in this list originate from one sample, sequenced in a study of CD8 T cells in Susac syndrome. Random hexamers were used to reverse transcribe the RNA input (about 0.45 to 1 ug). TCRdb fed the immunoSEQ multiplex PCR reads into MiXCR, producing one record per CDR3 protein. The sample lists 65,000 to 80,000 distinct CDR3 sequences, roughly nine tenths occurring once. Sequenced material: CD8+ T cells from PBMCs. The receptors were gathered from a human donor with multiple sclerosis.

The V gene is TRBV15, the J gene TRBJ2-1; 8 bases are a match to TRBD2. J gave up 2 bases and V 6 bases, and 3 bases lay outside the gene matches. CDR3 length: 14 amino acids. CDR1 is LNHNV and CDR2 is YYDKDF in the germline V gene (reference sequence). The CDR3 bases are TGTGCCACCAGGGATAGCGGGGCCTACAATGAGCAGTTCTTC. Translating gives CATRDSGAYNEQFF.

The V call is TRBV19, the J call TRBJ1-5; 7 nucleotides agree with TRBD1. CDR3 length: 15 amino acids. Germline CDR1 LNHDA, CDR2 SQIVND (reference sequence). V shed 4 bases and J 2 bases; nucleotides not matched to a gene: 5. CDR3 DNA sequence: TGTGCCAGTAGTACGACAGGGTTGGGCAATCAGCCCCAGCATTTT. Its protein product is CASSTTGLGNQPQHF.

This chain links TRBV18 with TRBJ2-1; 7 bases fit TRBD2. The ends lost 1 base at V and 4 bases at J; junction bases unmatched: 4. Germline values: CDR1 KGHSH, CDR2 LQKENI. The CDR3 is 15 amino acids. CDR3 amino acids: CASSPREGPYNEQFF. The CDR3 DNA reads as TGTGCCAGCTCACCACGGGAGGGCCCATACAATGAGCAGTTCTTC.

This sequence joins TRBV5-4 and TRBJ1-1; TRBD1 agrees at 9 bases. Germline loops: CDR1 SGHNT, CDR2 YYREEE (reference sequence). V lost 0 bases and J lost 6; bases outside the gene matches: 6. The CDR3 consists of 15 residues. The CDR3 protein is CASSLGTGEGAEAFF. CDR3 coding DNA: TGTGCCAGCAGCTTGGGGACAGGGGAAGGAGCTGAAGCTTTCTTT.

This sequence joins TRBV12-3 or TRBV12-4 and TRBJ1-1; possible D gene TRBD1, 5 bases. CDR3 size: 15 residues. Trimming removed 3 bases at V and 6 bases at J, with 17 bases between. For the CDR3, the DNA is TGTGCCAGCAGTTTTGATTTACAGGACGTGGCTGAAGCTTTCTTT. As protein: CASSFDLQDVAEAFF.

The rearrangement uses TRBV28 and TRBJ1-5; possible D gene TRBD1, 6 bases. The CDR3 runs to 15 residues. Germline V gene data show CDR1 as MDHEN and CDR2 as SYDVKM. Between the trimmed V and J ends, which lost 5 bases and 0 bases, there was a span of 11 bases. The DNA of the CDR3 is TGTGCCAGCAGTACACAGGGTTCTAGCAATCAGCCCCAGCATTTT. Amino acid sequence: CASSTQGSSNQPQHF.

This chain's CDR3 is CASSPREEQQETQYF. For the CDR3, the DNA is TGTGCCAGCAGCCCCCGCGAGGAACAGCAAGAGACCCAGTACTTC. V is TRBV11-2 and J is TRBJ2-5, with unresolved D. The germline V gene has CDR1 SGHAT and CDR2 FQNNGV. The CDR3 is 15 amino acids. With 5 bases removed from V and 2 bases from J, the gap between germline ends came to 15 bases. The variable domain in full, completed from reference TRBV11-2 and TRBJ2-5, reads EAGVAQSPRYKIIEKRQSVAFWCNPISGHATLYWYQQILGQGPKLLIQFQNNGVVDDSQLPKDRFSAERLKGVDSTLKIQPAKLEDSAVYLCASSPREEQQETQYFGPGTRLLVL.

This chain uses TRBV11-2 with TRBJ2-5; D possibly corresponds to TRBD2 (6 bases). The CDR3 has 17 amino acids. CDR1 and CDR2 from the germline V gene are SGHAT and FQNNGV. Trimming took off 1 base at V and 2 bases at J, with 17 bases between the two ends. The CDR3 coding sequence is TGTGCCAGCAGCTTAGCCCTACGCGGGATGGGGCAAGAGACCCAGTACTTC. Its translation: CASSLALRGMGQETQYF.

CDR3 region: CASSQDAGGQYNEQFF. CDR3 DNA: TGTGCCAGCAGCCAAGATGCGGGGGGACAATACAATGAGCAGTTCTTC. The chain employs TRBV3-1 and TRBJ2-1; TRBD2 agrees at 8 bases. Unmatched junction bases numbered 5, after V lost 0 bases and J lost 4 bases. CDR3 length equals 16 residues. The germline V gene has CDR1 LGHDT and CDR2 YNNKEL (reference sequence).

This clonotype was picked up one time. The rearrangement uses TRBV2 and TRBJ1-5; D is unclear. The V gene's germline CDR1 is SNHLY and CDR2 FYNNEI. There are 12 residues in the CDR3. V was trimmed by 7 bases and J by 3 bases, leaving 7 bases between them. CDR3: CASKTDNQPQHF. The CDR3 DNA is TGTGCCAGCAAGACGGACAATCAGCCCCAGCATTTT. Variable domain in full (rest from reference TRBV2 and TRBJ1-5): EPEVTQTPSHQVTQMGQEVILRCVPISNHLYFYWYRQILGQKVEFLVSFYNNEISEKSEIFDDQFSVERPDGSNFTLKIRSTKLEDSAMYFCASKTDNQPQHFGDGTRLSIL.

The chain employs TRBV30 and TRBJ2-7; D unclear. The V gene lost 3 bases and the J gene lost 3 bases, with 6 bases spanning the gap. Per germline, CDR1 GTSNPN and CDR2 SVGIG (reference sequence). The CDR3 extends over 11 amino acids. CDR3 sequence (DNA): TGTGCCTGGAGCCTCAGCTACGAGCAGTACTTC. Protein sequence: CAWSLSYEQYF.

The CDR3 region has the DNA TGTGCCAGCAGCAACCAAAGACAGGAGACGTACGAGCAGTACTTC. Translation gives CASSNQRQETYEQYF. The chain joins TRBV7-6 to TRBJ2-7; a possible D gene is TRBD1 (6 bases). The V end lost 5 bases, the J end lost 4 bases, and 18 bases lay between the germline ends. In germline, CDR1 is SGHVS, CDR2 FNYEAQ. This CDR3 is built from 15 residues.

V gene TRBV4-1 combines with J gene TRBJ1-5; D unresolved. V lost 0 bases to trimming and J lost 0 bases, with 9 bases between them. The CDR3 is 16 amino acids. Germline loops: CDR1 MGHRA, CDR2 YSYEKL. CDR3 in amino acids: CASSQDTIYSNQPQHF. CDR3 in DNA: TGCGCCAGCAGCCAAGATACGATTTATAGCAATCAGCCCCAGCATTTT.

V usage is TRBV19 and J usage is TRBJ2-1, with a tentative D call TRBD1 (6 bases). V lost 8 bases, J lost 6 bases, and 11 bases lay in between. The CDR3 extends over 12 amino acids. Per germline, CDR1 LNHDA and CDR2 SQIVND (reference sequence). The CDR3 region is CASGQYINEQFF. Written as DNA, the CDR3 is TGTGCCAGTGGACAGTACATCAATGAGCAGTTCTTC.

The J gene is TRBJ1-1, the V gene TRBV19, with TRBD1 as a possible D gene (5 bases). The germline V and J ends were trimmed by 3 bases and 2 bases, with 13 bases remaining between them. This CDR3 region has 15 residues. Germline CDR1 LNHDA, CDR2 SQIVND (reference sequence). The CDR3 DNA reads TGTGCCAGTAGTATCCCTGGGACGGCAAACACTGAAGCTTTCTTT. Its protein is CASSIPGTANTEAFF.

V gene TRBV24-1 combines with J gene TRBJ2-3; 9 bases line up with TRBD1. Germline trimming cut 2 bases from V and 0 bases from J; bases unmatched to any gene: 5. The CDR3 contains 17 residues. Germline assignment: CDR1 KGHDR and CDR2 SFDVKD. CDR3 in amino acids: CATSDSADRGSTDTQYF. Written as DNA, the CDR3 is TGTGCCACCAGTGATTCCGCGGACAGGGGTAGCACAGATACGCAGTATTTT.

This chain connects TRBV5-5 to TRBJ2-2, with D uncertain. Germline V gives CDR1 SGHKS, CDR2 YYEKEE (reference sequence). The V end lost 4 bases, the J end lost 5 bases, and 12 bases lay between the germline ends. This CDR3 contains 14 residues. The CDR3 spells CASSLWYPTGELFF. The CDR3 DNA sequence: TGTGCCAGCAGCCTGTGGTACCCAACCGGGGAGCTGTTTTTT.

The J gene is TRBJ2-5, the V gene TRBV28; maybe TRBD2 (6 bases). CDR1 and CDR2 from the germline V gene are MDHEN and SYDVKM. The CDR3 sequence is 19 residues long. Trimming cost V 6 bases and J 0 bases, with 26 bases left between them. CDR3 bases: TGTGCCAGCAGCCGCCCCGCGGCTAGCGCCGTAGGTAACCAAGAGACCCAGTACTTC. Translation gives CASSRPAASAVGNQETQYF.

The V gene is TRBV28, the J gene TRBJ2-7, with unresolved D. The CDR3 contains 14 residues. Germline assignment: CDR1 MDHEN and CDR2 SYDVKM. Deletions cut 6 bases from V and 2 bases from J, with 14 bases between. The CDR3 here is CASRTTTGTYEQYF. In DNA, the CDR3 is TGTGCCAGCAGAACTACTACGGGTACCTACGAGCAGTACTTC.

This sequence joins TRBV6-5 and TRBJ1-4; 7 nucleotides agree with TRBD1. Germline values: CDR1 MNHEY, CDR2 SVGAGI. The CDR3 length is 17 residues. V shed 2 bases, J shed 14 bases, and the junction held 20 bases outside the gene matches. The CDR3 nucleotides are TGTGCCAGCAGTTACCGGGGGGTGGACAGGCCCGAACGCGAGCTGTTTTTT. Translated, it gives CASSYRGVDRPERELFF.

V and J are TRBV12-3 or TRBV12-4 and TRBJ2-7; D not certain. This CDR3 region has 14 residues. Trimming cost V 2 bases and J 4 bases, with 12 bases left between them. The CDR3 here is CASSLSPSGYEQYF. The DNA for the CDR3 is TGTGCCAGCAGTTTAAGTCCTAGTGGGTACGAGCAGTACTTC.

The rearrangement joins TRBV5-1 to TRBJ1-1; TRBD1 aligns across 7 bases. CDR1 and CDR2 (germline): SGHRS, YFSETQ. The trim removed 0 bases at V and 3 bases at J, leaving 8 bases unmatched. CDR3 length: 16 amino acids. CDR3 nucleotide sequence: TGCGCCAGCAGCTTGGGACAGGGCTATAGGGACACTGAAGCTTTCTTT. Protein sequence: CASSLGQGYRDTEAFF.

This sequence joins TRBV29-1 and TRBJ2-2; 9 bases are a match to TRBD1. V lost 5 bases to trimming and J lost 6 bases; unmatched junction nucleotides: 4. Germline V gene data show CDR1 as SQVTM and CDR2 as ANQGSEA. This CDR3 region has 13 residues. CDR3: CSVSGTGSGELFF. CDR3 in DNA: TGCAGCGTTTCCGGGACAGGGTCCGGGGAGCTGTTTTTT.

The chain carries TRBV19 and TRBJ1-5; tentatively, D is TRBD1 (5 bases). The germline CDR1 and CDR2 sequences are LNHDA and SQIVND (reference sequence). Between the trimmed V and J ends, which lost 5 bases and 3 bases, there was a span of 14 bases. The CDR3 totals 15 residues. The CDR3 nucleotides read TGTGCCAGTAGTCCGGGAGACAGATCCAATCAGCCCCAGCATTTT. Translation: CASSPGDRSNQPQHF.

The genes are TRBV12-3 or TRBV12-4 and TRBJ2-7; D assignment may be TRBD1 or TRBD2 (7 bases each). The CDR3 length is 13 residues. The germline V and J ends were trimmed by 1 base and 7 bases, with 11 bases remaining between them. The CDR3 nucleotides are TGTGCCAGCAGTTTAGGCCAGGGGGGGGAGCAGTACTTC. Translating gives CASSLGQGGEQYF.

The J gene is TRBJ1-2, the V gene TRBV7-2, with a possible D match to TRBD1 (6 bases). Trimming pared 0 bases from V and 3 bases from J, leaving 17 bases between. The CDR3 is 17 residues long. Germline CDR1 is SGHTA and CDR2 is FQGNSA. The CDR3 reads CASSLADYQGNDYGYTF. The CDR3 DNA reads TGTGCCAGCAGCTTAGCGGATTATCAGGGGAATGACTATGGCTACACCTTC.

The J gene is TRBJ2-7, the V gene TRBV12-3 or TRBV12-4; D could derive from TRBD1 or TRBD2 (5 bases each). Trimming stripped 5 bases from V and 3 bases from J, with 17 bases between. This CDR3 region has 15 residues. The CDR3 sequence is CASSSDRDPNYEQYF. DNA of the CDR3: TGTGCCAGCAGTAGTGACCGGGACCCCAACTACGAGCAGTACTTC.

The rearrangement links TRBV7-3 to TRBJ1-6; D ambiguous. With 1 base removed from V and 8 bases from J, the gap between germline ends came to 15 bases. Germline CDR1 and CDR2: SGHTA and FQGTGA. There are 16 residues in the CDR3. CDR3: CASSLNGHGSYSPLHF. The CDR3 bases are TGTGCCAGCAGCTTAAACGGCCATGGGTCATATTCACCCCTCCACTTT. Full variable domain (missing parts from reference TRBV7-3 and TRBJ1-6): GAGVSQTPSNKVTEKGKYVELRCDPISGHTALYWYRQSLGQGPEFLIYFQGTGAADDSGLPNDRFFAVRPEGSVSTLKIQRTERGDSAVYLCASSLNGHGSYSPLHFGNGTRLTVT.

The chain combines TRBV12-3 or TRBV12-4 with TRBJ2-1, with 15 bases matching TRBD2. V shed 4 bases, J shed 9 bases, and the junction held 13 bases outside the gene matches. The CDR3 is 18 residues long. CDR3 amino acids: CASSSPGLAGGPWVEQFF. The CDR3 nucleotides read TGTGCCAGCAGTTCCCCCGGACTAGCGGGAGGGCCTTGGGTTGAGCAGTTCTTC.

The CDR3 DNA sequence: TGTGCCAGCAGCTTGGGTGGTTGGGATACGCAGTATTTT. Protein product: CASSLGGWDTQYF. V is TRBV5-6 and J is TRBJ2-3; no definite D call. Germline V gives CDR1 SGHDT, CDR2 YYEEEE. The CDR3 runs to 13 residues. Trimming stripped 0 bases from V and 6 bases from J, with 8 bases between.

This rearrangement joins TRBV27 to TRBJ2-3; 10 bases line up with TRBD2. The germline V gene encodes CDR1 MNHEY and CDR2 SMNVEV (reference sequence). The CDR3 totals 16 residues. V lost 6 bases, J lost 4 bases, and 10 bases stayed unmatched. CDR3 sequence reads: CASSLWSGRAPDTQYF. The CDR3 DNA reads as TGTGCCAGCAGCCTCTGGAGCGGGAGGGCCCCAGATACGCAGTATTTT.

This chain joins TRBV24-1 and TRBJ1-5; D not resolved. This CDR3 is built from 14 residues. Looked up from germline, CDR1 is KGHDR and CDR2 is SFDVKD. V shed 0 bases and J shed 1 base, with 3 bases lying between them. CDR3 sequence: CATSDLDSNQPQHF. CDR3 bases: TGTGCCACCAGTGATTTGGACAGCAATCAGCCCCAGCATTTT.